The 26 T cell receptor beta chains presented below share a single source sample, sequenced in a study of blood T cell repertoires in COVID-19 (TCRdb year 2020). Libraries were prepared through the immunoSEQ multiplex PCR assay. TCRdb stores this immuneACCESS table with in-frame sequences only. Part of the clones is absent; in the studies checked, under half of the shortfall reflects unresolved V genes, and no reason is known for the rest. The sample includes about 89,000 clones, with 80% observed a single time. The top ten constitute less than 20% of the sample. Input material: peripheral blood. Receptors originate from a woman of 80 years or more with acute or convalescent COVID-19.

The chain employs TRBV7-9 and TRBJ2-3, with D possibly TRBD1 on 5 matching bases. The CDR3 spans 14 residues. V lost 7 bases, J lost 0 bases, and 11 bases lay in between. The V gene's germline CDR1 is SEHNR and CDR2 FQNEAQ (reference sequence). The DNA for the CDR3 is TGTGCCAGCACCGACAGTTCGAGCACAGATACGCAGTATTTT. It yields the protein CASTDSSSTDTQYF. The whole variable domain, filled in from reference TRBV7-9 and TRBJ2-3, reads DTGVSQNPRHKITKRGQNVTFRCDPISEHNRLYWYRQTLGQGPEFLTYFQNEAQLEKSRLLSDRFSAERPKGSFSTLEIQRTEQGDSAMYLCASTDSSSTDTQYFGPGTRLTVL.

CDR3 DNA: TGCGCCAGCAGCCCGGAGAGGACTAGCGGGGGAATGGAGACCCAGTACTTC. Protein product: CASSPERTSGGMETQYF. The V gene is TRBV5-1, the J gene TRBJ2-5; 13 bases agree with TRBD2. The CDR3 loop spans 17 amino acids. J gave up 5 bases and V 4 bases, and 11 bases lay outside the gene matches. Germline CDR1 reads SGHRS; CDR2 reads YFSETQ.

The chain carries TRBV6-5 and TRBJ1-1; 7 nucleotides line up with TRBD1. There are 14 residues in the CDR3. In germline, CDR1 is MNHEY, CDR2 SVGAGI. Trimming cost V 7 bases and J 2 bases; bases outside gene matches: 7. The CDR3 DNA follows: TGTGCCAGCACTAGGGACAGAAGAAACACTGAAGCTTTCTTT. Translating it yields CASTRDRRNTEAFF.

Ten or more counts support this clone. Other nucleotide sequences from this sample produce the same CDR3. The genes are TRBV19 and TRBJ2-7; the D gene is possibly TRBD1 (6 bases). V was clipped by 3 bases and J by 3 bases, with 12 bases between them. From germline, CDR1 is LNHDA and CDR2 SQIVND (reference sequence). This CDR3 region has 14 residues. The CDR3 coding sequence is TGTGCCAGTAGTATGAGTGGGACACTCTACGAGCAGTACTTC. It is translated as CASSMSGTLYEQYF. The full variable domain, in which reference TRBV19 and TRBJ2-7 provide the parts outside the CDR3, is DGGITQSPKYLFRKEGQNVTLSCEQNLNHDAMYWYRQDPGQGLRLIYYSQIVNDFQKGDIAEGYSVSREKKESFPLTVTSAQKNPTAFYLCASSMSGTLYEQYFGPGTRLTVT.

This clone was counted between two and nine times. V is TRBV5-1 and J is TRBJ2-5, with 8 positions matching TRBD2. Unmatched junction bases numbered 7, after V lost 4 bases and J lost 2 bases. The CDR3 spans 15 residues. Germline V gene lookup returns CDR1 SGHRS and CDR2 YFSETQ. DNA of the CDR3: TGCGCCAGCAGCAGCCTGACTAGCGCTCAAGAGACCCAGTACTTC. Its protein is CASSSLTSAQETQYF.

The chain carries TRBV2 and TRBJ1-5; D call uncertain. Germline CDR1 is SNHLY and CDR2 is FYNNEI. The CDR3 totals 15 residues. The V end was cut by 2 bases, the J end by 1 base, with 9 bases between. DNA for the CDR3: TGTGCCAGCAGTGAAACCAGAGCGAGCAATCAGCCCCAGCATTTT. It encodes CASSETRASNQPQHF.

The J gene is TRBJ2-7, the V gene TRBV13; D is undetermined. Germline values: CDR1 PRHDT, CDR2 FYEKMQ (reference sequence). The CDR3 loop spans 14 amino acids. V was shortened by 2 bases and J by 4 bases, with 12 bases between the two germline ends. The CDR3 DNA is TGTGCCAGCAGCTTAAAGCCGACGGAGTACGAGCAGTACTTC. Its protein product is CASSLKPTEYEQYF.

The chain uses TRBV5-1 and TRBJ2-5; D may be TRBD2 (6 bases). Germline values: CDR1 SGHRS, CDR2 YFSETQ. V gave up 4 bases and J gave up 5 bases, with 21 bases separating them. This CDR3 contains 16 residues. Here the CDR3 reads CASSRPAGPLGETQYF. As DNA, the CDR3 is TGCGCCAGCAGCCGTCCCGCGGGACCCCTCGGTGAGACCCAGTACTTC.

The chain couples TRBV30 to TRBJ2-5; 7 bases agree with TRBD1. V lost 2 bases and J lost 4; bases outside the gene matches: 10. Germline V gene data show CDR1 as GTSNPN and CDR2 as SVGIG (reference sequence). The CDR3 is made up of 15 amino acids. The CDR3 nucleotides read TGTGCCTGGAGTCCCCCGGGACAGTTCAGAGAGACCCAGTACTTC. It encodes CAWSPPGQFRETQYF. Drawing the rest from reference TRBV30 and TRBJ2-5, the complete variable domain is SQTIHQWPATLVQPVGSPLSLECTVEGTSNPNLYWYRQAAGRGLQLLFYSVGIGQISSEVPQNLSASRPQDRQFILSSKKLLLSDSGFYLCAWSPPGQFRETQYFGPGTRLLVL.

The chain is built from TRBV10-3 and TRBJ2-3; 7 nucleotides match TRBD2. V was pared by 7 bases and J by 1 base, with 5 bases of the junction left unmatched. Germline CDR1 reads ENHRY; CDR2 reads SYGVKD. This CDR3 is 14 amino acids long. CDR3 in amino acids: CAITAGDGTDTQYF. For the CDR3, the DNA is TGTGCCATCACCGCGGGAGATGGCACAGATACGCAGTATTTT.

The chain is built from TRBV2 and TRBJ2-5; D is perhaps TRBD1 (6 bases). Germline CDR1 SNHLY, CDR2 FYNNEI. Trimming pared 6 bases from V and 5 bases from J, leaving 19 bases between. The length of the CDR3 is 15 residues. CDR3 in DNA: TGTGCCAGCAGGACAGGTCAATCCCCGATCGAGACCCAGTACTTC. Residues: CASRTGQSPIETQYF.

This chain uses TRBV6-2 or TRBV6-3 with TRBJ2-1; D gene ambiguous. Trimming shortened V by 5 bases and J by 8 bases, and 7 bases separated the two germline ends. In germline, CDR1 is MNHEY, CDR2 SVGEGT. This CDR3 region has 11 residues. Here the CDR3 reads CASSPRDEQFF. DNA for the CDR3: TGTGCCAGCAGTCCACGGGATGAGCAGTTCTTC.

This clone came up a few times. CDR3 protein: CASSLTWTSGGAAKNIQYF. For the CDR3, the DNA is TGTGCCAGCAGCCTCACATGGACTAGCGGGGGGGCCGCCAAAAACATTCAGTACTTC. The gene calls are TRBV7-2 and TRBJ2-4, with TRBD2 matching over 15 bases. Trimming cost V 5 bases and J 1 base; bases outside gene matches: 9. The CDR3 is made up of 19 amino acids. The germline V gene has CDR1 SGHTA and CDR2 FQGNSA.

The chain couples TRBV7-6 to TRBJ2-2; 9 bases match TRBD1. V dropped 3 bases and J dropped 8; count of bases not matched to a gene: 10. Germline lookup yields CDR1 SGHVS and CDR2 FNYEAQ. The CDR3 spans 16 residues. The CDR3 spells CASSFAGTGLSGELFF. CDR3 coding DNA: TGTGCCAGCAGCTTCGCCGGGACAGGGTTGAGTGGGGAGCTGTTTTTT. Drawing the rest from reference TRBV7-6 and TRBJ2-2, the complete variable domain is GAGVSQSPRYKVTKRGQDVALRCDPISGHVSLYWYRQALGQGPEFLTYFNYEAQQDKSGLPNDRFSAERPEGSISTLTIQRTEQRDSAMYRCASSFAGTGLSGELFFGEGSRLTVL.

The table lists this clone with a few counts. V is TRBV2 and J is TRBJ2-7; tentatively, D is TRBD2 (6 bases). Trimming shortened V by 2 bases and J by 10 bases, and 15 bases separated the two germline ends. Germline CDR1 is SNHLY and CDR2 is FYNNEI. The CDR3 is 13 residues long. CDR3 amino acids: CASSERPSGGQYF. CDR3 coding DNA: TGTGCCAGCAGTGAAAGGCCCTCCGGGGGACAGTACTTC. Full variable domain (missing parts from reference TRBV2 and TRBJ2-7): EPEVTQTPSHQVTQMGQEVILRCVPISNHLYFYWYRQILGQKVEFLVSFYNNEISEKSEIFDDQFSVERPDGSNFTLKIRSTKLEDSAMYFCASSERPSGGQYFGPGTRLTVT.

This rearrangement joins TRBV11-2 to TRBJ2-5; D remains ambiguous. Germline values: CDR1 SGHAT, CDR2 FQNNGV. Deletions cut 2 bases from V and 5 bases from J, with 12 bases between. The CDR3 is 14 amino acids. CDR3: CASSLRGLVETQYF. CDR3 nucleotides: TGTGCCAGCAGCTTACGAGGCTTGGTGGAGACCCAGTACTTC.

The genes are TRBV19 and TRBJ2-2, with 7 bases that match TRBD2. The junction had 13 bases not matched to a gene; V was cut back by 5 bases and J by 7 bases. The CDR3 totals 16 residues. Germline V lookup: CDR1 LNHDA, CDR2 SQIVND (reference sequence). The CDR3, as DNA: TGTGCCAGTAGTTCGTCCCAAACTAGCGAGGTCGGGGAGCTGTTTTTT. Protein product: CASSSSQTSEVGELFF.

The chain couples TRBV4-2 to TRBJ1-4; 9 bases map to TRBD1. The CDR3 consists of 15 residues. Germline V gene data show CDR1 as LGHNA and CDR2 as YNFKEQ. V shed 2 bases and J 7 bases; nucleotides not matched to a gene: 5. CDR3 amino acids: CASSQRGGQGEKLFF. DNA for the CDR3: TGTGCCAGCAGCCAAAGGGGGGGACAGGGTGAAAAACTGTTTTTT.

This clone appeared a single time. The rearrangement uses TRBV9 and TRBJ2-5; weak D call: TRBD2 (6 bases). Germline assignment: CDR1 SGDLS and CDR2 YYNGEE. The CDR3 length is 14 residues. V was pared by 2 bases and J by 5 bases, with 13 bases between. The CDR3 DNA sequence: TGTGCCAGCAGCGTTCGGGGGACCGCCGAGACCCAGTACTTC. Translating it yields CASSVRGTAETQYF.

The rearrangement uses TRBV5-1 and TRBJ2-3, with 9 bases fitting TRBD1. The CDR3 is 16 residues long. J gave up 0 bases and V 2 bases, and 4 bases lay outside the gene matches. Germline loops: CDR1 SGHRS, CDR2 YFSETQ. CDR3 sequence reads: CASSLQGAGSTDTQYF. The CDR3 DNA reads TGCGCCAGCAGCTTACAGGGGGCGGGGAGCACAGATACGCAGTATTTT.

This clone has a single count. The rearrangement joins TRBV6-5 to TRBJ2-3; 10 nucleotides agree with TRBD1. The CDR3 loop spans 13 amino acids. Losses at the gene ends were 8 bases for V and 7 bases for J; bases not matched to a gene: 6. The germline CDR1 and CDR2 sequences are MNHEY and SVGAGI. In DNA form, the CDR3 reads TGTGCCAGCGTAGGGACAGGGGTGAATACGCAGTATTTT. Its protein is CASVGTGVNTQYF.

The rearrangement links TRBV3-1 (or the pseudogene TRBV3-2) to TRBJ2-5, with D possibly matching TRBD1 (5 bases). V was cut by 8 bases and J by 4 bases, with 14 bases left in between. This CDR3 is built from 13 residues. Per germline, CDR1 LGHDT and CDR2 YNNKEL (reference sequence). CDR3 region: CASRPAGAETQYF. CDR3 in DNA: TGTGCCAGCCGGCCGGCTGGGGCAGAGACCCAGTACTTC.

The CDR3 spells CASSHTSLDEQFF. The CDR3, as DNA: TGTGCCAGCAGTCATACTAGCTTAGATGAGCAGTTCTTC. The V call is TRBV6-6, the J call TRBJ2-1; the D gene is possibly TRBD2 (6 bases). Germline values: CDR1 MNHNY, CDR2 SVGAGI (reference sequence). Trimming took off 5 bases at V and 8 bases at J, with 13 bases between the two ends. The length of the CDR3 is 13 residues.

This clone occurred a few times. The rearrangement links TRBV6-5 to TRBJ1-1; the match to TRBD1 covers 10 bases. Trimming took 6 bases from V and 5 from J; bases not matched to a gene: 6. The germline V gene has CDR1 MNHEY and CDR2 SVGAGI. This CDR3 is built from 14 residues. DNA for the CDR3: TGTGCCAGCAGAAAGGACAGGGGGAAGACTGAAGCTTTCTTT. This gives the protein CASRKDRGKTEAFF.

This chain joins TRBV27 and TRBJ2-7; 7 nucleotides agree with TRBD1. V gave up 8 bases and J gave up 1 base; unmatched junction bases: 8. Per germline, CDR1 MNHEY and CDR2 SMNVEV (reference sequence). The CDR3 is 14 amino acids. This CDR3 is CASGMTGSSYEQYF. The CDR3 DNA is TGTGCCAGCGGAATGACAGGGTCATCCTACGAGCAGTACTTC.

This clone was observed a few times. The chain couples TRBV5-1 to TRBJ1-1; 7 bases fit TRBD1. The CDR3 loop spans 14 amino acids. The J segment lost 4 bases and the V segment lost 0 bases, leaving 3 bases of the junction unmatched. The V gene's germline CDR1 is SGHRS and CDR2 YFSETQ. In nucleotides, the CDR3 is TGCGCCAGCAGCTTGGCCCCAGGGGGCACTGAAGCTTTCTTT. It encodes CASSLAPGGTEAFF.